This T cell receptor beta chain emerged from a study of identical twins. Template switching, a step in the protocol, added a universal primer site, and cDNA carried unique molecular identifiers. TCRdb passed the 5' RACE reads through MiXCR, listing each CDR3 protein once. The sample contains a few hundred thousand distinct CDR3 sequences, nearly 10% of which appear only once. This clonotype was seen more than once but under ten times. V shed 6 bases and J 5 bases; nucleotides not matched to a gene: 3. The CDR3 runs to 14 residues. Germline CDR1 reads MNHEY; CDR2 reads SMNVEV (reference sequence). This sample was also put to use in a study of yellow fever vaccine responses in identical twins.

This chain links TRBV27 with TRBJ2-2; TRBD1 agrees at 10 bases. The specimen was PBMCs. The receptor comes from a woman aged 18-29 years in good health. CDR3: CASRWGQGTGELFF. Written as DNA, the CDR3 is TGTGCCAGCAGGTGGGGACAGGGGACCGGGGAGCTGTTTTTT.